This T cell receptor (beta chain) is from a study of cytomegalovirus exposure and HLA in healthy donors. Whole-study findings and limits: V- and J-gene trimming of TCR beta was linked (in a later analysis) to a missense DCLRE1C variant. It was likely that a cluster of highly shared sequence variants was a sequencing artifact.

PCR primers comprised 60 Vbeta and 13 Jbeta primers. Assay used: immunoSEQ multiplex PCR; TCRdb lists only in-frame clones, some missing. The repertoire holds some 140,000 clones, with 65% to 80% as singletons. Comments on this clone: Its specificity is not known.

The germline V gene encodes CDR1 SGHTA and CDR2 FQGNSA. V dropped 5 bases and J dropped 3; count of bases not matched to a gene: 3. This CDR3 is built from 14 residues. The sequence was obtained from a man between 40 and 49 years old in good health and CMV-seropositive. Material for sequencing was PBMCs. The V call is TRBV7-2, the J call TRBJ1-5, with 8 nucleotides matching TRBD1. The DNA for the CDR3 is TGTGCCAGCAGCCGGACAGGGAACAATCAGCCCCAGCATTTT. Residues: CASSRTGNNQPQHF.